This entry lists 14 T cell receptor beta chains sequenced from one sample in a study of blood T cell repertoires in COVID-19. Clones were sequenced by immunoSEQ multiplex PCR, and TCRdb holds only the in-frame ones, with some missing. The data show about 300,000 clones, about 90% seen once. The sequencing sample was made of peripheral blood. Every receptor here comes from a woman younger than 45 with COVID-19, enrolled during active disease.

This chain uses TRBV19 with TRBJ1-3; TRBD1 aligns across 7 bases. Germline CDR1 is LNHDA and CDR2 is SQIVND (reference sequence). Germline trimming cut 6 bases from V and 4 bases from J; bases unmatched to any gene: 3. The CDR3 runs 13 residues. CDR3 residues: CASRTGQGNTIYF. DNA for the CDR3: TGTGCCAGTAGAACGGGACAGGGAAACACCATATATTTT.

The chain employs TRBV6-6 and TRBJ1-4; TRBD1 might be the D (5 bases). In germline, CDR1 is MNHNY, CDR2 SVGAGI (reference sequence). CDR3 size: 14 residues. Between the trimmed V and J ends, which lost 7 bases and 7 bases, there was a span of 16 bases. The DNA of the CDR3 is TGTGCCAGCAACTTACAGATGGGGGGTGAAAAACTGTTTTTT. Amino acid sequence: CASNLQMGGEKLFF.

In this sample, this clone turned up once. The chain recombines TRBV30 with TRBJ2-7; TRBD2 matches at 9 bases. This CDR3 contains 19 residues. V was clipped by 1 base and J by 5 bases; unmatched bases: 21. CDR1 is GTSNPN, CDR2 SVGIG, per germline (reference sequence). This chain's CDR3 is CAWSDGRRLAGYWSDEQYF. The CDR3 bases are TGTGCCTGGAGTGATGGCCGAAGGCTAGCGGGGTACTGGAGCGACGAGCAGTACTTC.

The rearrangement uses TRBV21-1 and TRBJ2-1; TRBD1 is the table's D call and was not checked against the DNA. TRBV21-1 represents a pseudogene. The CDR3 runs to 18 residues. The DNA of the CDR3 is TGTGCCAGCACCACAGGACAGGGCTTGATCGGCTCCTACAATGAGCAGTTCTTC. Translating it yields CASTTGQGLIGSYNEQFF.

This clone was detected only once. The J gene is TRBJ2-5, the V gene TRBV2; D is unclear. Germline lookup yields CDR1 SNHLY and CDR2 FYNNEI. The CDR3 sequence is 13 residues long. V lost 10 bases and J lost 2, with 14 bases in between. The DNA for the CDR3 is TGTGCCACGTCGCGTGAAGAGCAAGAGACCCAGTACTTC. As protein: CATSREEQETQYF.

The chain joins TRBV11-3 to TRBJ1-1, with D perhaps matching TRBD1 (6 bases). Germline V gene lookup returns CDR1 SGHNT and CDR2 YENEEA. The CDR3 runs 15 residues. Deletions cut 8 bases from V and 1 base from J, with 17 bases between. CDR3 amino acids: CASYPSGTQNTEAFF. CDR3 sequence (DNA): TGTGCCAGCTATCCATCCGGGACACAGAACACTGAAGCTTTCTTT.

The rearrangement links TRBV23-1 to TRBJ1-5; D is perhaps TRBD1 (6 bases). TRBV23-1 belongs to the ORF category, with a function that is uncertain. V dropped 3 bases and J dropped 11 bases, with 11 bases sitting between them. This CDR3 has 12 residues. The CDR3 sequence: CASSHGGGTQHF. The DNA of the CDR3 is TGCGCCAGCAGTCACGGCGGGGGCACCCAGCATTTT.

This clone was counted a single time. The rearrangement uses TRBV4-1 and TRBJ1-1, with TRBD1 matching 10 bases. Looked up from germline, CDR1 is MGHRA and CDR2 is YSYEKL. This CDR3 comprises 15 residues. The V segment lost 3 bases and the J segment 6 bases; nucleotides outside the gene matches: 7. In DNA form, the CDR3 reads TGCGCCAGCAGCCAGACGGACAGGGGGGTTCCTGAAGCTTTCTTT. This codes for CASSQTDRGVPEAFF.

The chain couples TRBV29-1 to TRBJ1-2; TRBD1 matches 7 bases. Trimming removed 3 bases from V and 5 bases from J; junction bases left unmatched: 9. The CDR3 has 14 residues. Per germline, CDR1 SQVTM and CDR2 ANQGSEA. CDR3 nucleotides: TGCAGCGTTGATTCGACGGACAGGACGTATGGCTACACCTTC. Its protein is CSVDSTDRTYGYTF.

The chain couples TRBV24-1 to TRBJ1-6; tentative D call: TRBD1 (6 bases). Germline assignment: CDR1 KGHDR and CDR2 SFDVKD. The CDR3 totals 18 residues. V gave up 0 bases and J gave up 9 bases, with 20 bases separating them. The CDR3 DNA follows: TGTGCCACCAGTGATTTGCCTGTTCCGCAGGGGCCGGGTTCACCCCTCCACTTT. It specifies CATSDLPVPQGPGSPLHF.

This sequence joins TRBV2 and TRBJ2-3, with D possibly being TRBD1 (7 bases). Trimming took off 4 bases at V and 6 bases at J, with 14 bases between the two ends. The CDR3 runs to 14 residues. Germline CDR1 and CDR2: SNHLY and FYNNEI. This chain's CDR3 is CASSVGGGDDTQYF. DNA for the CDR3: TGTGCCAGCAGTGTTGGAGGGGGCGACGATACGCAGTATTTT.

This clone was seen more than once but under ten times. The chain employs TRBV7-9 and TRBJ2-5; D may be TRBD1 (5 bases). Germline lookup yields CDR1 SEHNR and CDR2 FQNEAQ (reference sequence). V dropped 5 bases and J dropped 4 bases, with 17 bases sitting between them. CDR3 length: 15 residues. The chain's CDR3 is CASSPQGNVRETQYF. Here the CDR3 DNA reads TGTGCCAGCAGCCCCCAGGGTAATGTGAGAGAGACCCAGTACTTC.

This rearrangement joins TRBV4-1 to TRBJ2-1; tentative D call: TRBD1 (7 bases). Germline lookup yields CDR1 MGHRA and CDR2 YSYEKL. Trimming removed 0 bases from V and 2 bases from J, with 14 bases in between. This CDR3 is 17 amino acids long. The CDR3 loop is CASSQDWGDSTYNEQFF. The CDR3 nucleotides are TGCGCCAGCAGCCAAGATTGGGGGGACAGTACCTACAATGAGCAGTTCTTC.

There are a few counts of this clone. This chain links TRBV27 with TRBJ1-3; D uncertain. The CDR3 consists of 17 residues. Germline V lookup: CDR1 MNHEY, CDR2 SMNVEV (reference sequence). The V end was cut by 6 bases, the J end by 5 bases, with 23 bases between. The CDR3 spells CASRPDRREGGRNTIYF. CDR3 bases: TGTGCCAGCAGACCCGACCGACGCGAGGGAGGCCGAAACACCATATATTTT.